This TCR beta chain was observed in a study of T-cell reconstitution after alpha-beta-depleted transplantation in children. This clonotype was detected only a few times. Unique molecular identifiers were incorporated into the prepared TCRbeta library. TCRdb re-derived calls from the PCR reads in MiXCR, one entry per CDR3 protein. The data contain some 390,000 distinct CDR3 sequences, around 21% of them seen just once; the ten biggest clones take up 3.5% to 4%. The CDR3 spans 13 residues. Germline V CDR1 and CDR2: SQVTM, ANQGSEA. V was shortened by 3 bases and J by 4 bases, with 13 bases between the two germline ends.

This TCR was sampled from a human donor who donated a stem cell graft to a child with acute myeloid leukemia. The chain uses TRBV29-1 and TRBJ2-7; unclear D gene. Sequences were derived from PBMCs from the stem cell graft donor, sampled from the stem cell graft. In nucleotides, the CDR3 is TGCAGCGTTGAGAGGCATAAATTATACGAGCAGTACTTC. Protein product: CSVERHKLYEQYF.